This is a list of T cell receptor beta chains from one sample in a study of blood T cell repertoires in COVID-19. TCRdb keeps only in-frame clones here, not all; method: immunoSEQ multiplex PCR. Altogether roughly 500,000 clones are present, approximately 86% being singletons, with the ten largest covering approximately 8%. The sequencing sample was made of PBMCs or T cells enriched from blood (not recorded which). The source of these receptors is a woman aged 55-70 years who had recovered from COVID-19. The CDR3 runs from the conserved cysteine through the conserved F or W.

CDR3 length	J gene	V gene	CDR3 protein
13	TRBJ1-2	TRBV10-1	CASSEDRGYGYTF
11	TRBJ2-5	TRBV2	CASSERETQYF
13	TRBJ2-7	TRBV27	CASSPGLVYEQYF
11	TRBJ2-1	TRBV20-1	CSAPDWNEQFF
15	TRBJ1-5	TRBV19	CASSTPGTGSQPQHF
13	TRBJ2-3	TRBV13	CASSSPLTDTQYF
15	TRBJ2-1	TRBV15	CATSRDGGGHNEQFF
14	TRBJ1-1	TRBV6-1	CASSEGAFGTEAFF
15	TRBJ1-2	TRBV9	CASSVGDRGLGGYTF
18	TRBJ2-3	TRBV18	CASSPLTTSGGASDTQYF
12	TRBJ1-2	TRBV2	CASSASSYGYTF
13	TRBJ2-1	TRBV7-2	CASSLLLKNEQFF
12	TRBJ1-1	TRBV10-1	CATSDRGGEAFF
20	TRBJ1-5	TRBV7-8	CASSLRAAGQGTTGNQPQHF
13	TRBJ1-5	TRBV2	CASRDYMGQPQHF
12	TRBJ1-1	TRBV7-2	CASSPGWAEAFF
18	TRBJ2-3	TRBV11-3	CASSLYGTGGYPTDTQYF
11	TRBJ2-3	TRBV7-9	CASSFLDTQYF
19	TRBJ2-1	TRBV5-1	CASSLGLDGQVGSYNEQFF
15	TRBJ2-7	TRBV5-4	CASSFGGQETDEQYF
14	TRBJ1-4	TRBV5-1	CASSLGAGDEKLFF
16	TRBJ2-1	TRBV7-9	CASSPHGTSENNEQFF
14	TRBJ2-3	TRBV5-5	CASSTRTSPDTQYF
14	TRBJ2-1	TRBV10-3	CAISALGQNNEQFF
11	TRBJ2-5	TRBV3-1/TRBV3-2	CASSQRETQYF
14	TRBJ2-3	TRBV3-1/TRBV3-2	CASSHPLAPDTQYF
13	TRBJ1-2	TRBV2	CASGGGLKDGYTF
16	TRBJ2-3	TRBV5-1	CASSFRASGGADTQYF
15	TRBJ2-1	TRBV6-1	CASSEMPSSYNEQFF
15	TRBJ2-7	TRBV28	CASSLTSAARYEQYF
16	TRBJ2-2	TRBV9	CASSAPYRVGTGELFF
12	TRBJ2-2	TRBV29-1	CSVQQGTGELLF
14	TRBJ2-2	TRBV30	CASRTATNTGELFF
13	TRBJ1-2	TRBV27	CASSPGIPYGYTF
13	TRBJ1-5	TRBV13	CASSFRGNQPQHF
14	TRBJ1-1	TRBV5-1	CASSLAGGHTEAFF
14	TRBJ2-5	TRBV10-3	CAISVTSGGETQYF
12	TRBJ2-5	TRBV12-3/TRBV12-4	CASSLSGGTQYF
14	TRBJ1-1	TRBV2	CARSTGPALTEAFF
18	TRBJ1-5	TRBV7-9	CASSPGTGFMGSNQPQHF
15	TRBJ1-2	TRBV6-5	CASSLRFAAAVGYTF
12	TRBJ1-3	TRBV28	CASSPGRNTIYF
13	TRBJ2-5	TRBV24-1	CATSEWGVETQYF
15	TRBJ1-4	TRBV6-6	CASSYGRATNEKLFF
15	TRBJ2-7	TRBV7-6	CASSLFRQGASEQYF
17	TRBJ2-2	TRBV11-3	CASSLGDRGPRGGELFF
11	TRBJ1-1	TRBV12-5	CASGAMTEAFF
15	TRBJ1-6	TRBV2	CASSDKHQSMSPLHF
13	TRBJ1-2	TRBV6-4	CASSLQGRDGYTF
13	TRBJ2-1	TRBV5-4	CASSRPDNNEQFF
16	TRBJ1-5	TRBV19	CASSLPGGGGDQPQHF